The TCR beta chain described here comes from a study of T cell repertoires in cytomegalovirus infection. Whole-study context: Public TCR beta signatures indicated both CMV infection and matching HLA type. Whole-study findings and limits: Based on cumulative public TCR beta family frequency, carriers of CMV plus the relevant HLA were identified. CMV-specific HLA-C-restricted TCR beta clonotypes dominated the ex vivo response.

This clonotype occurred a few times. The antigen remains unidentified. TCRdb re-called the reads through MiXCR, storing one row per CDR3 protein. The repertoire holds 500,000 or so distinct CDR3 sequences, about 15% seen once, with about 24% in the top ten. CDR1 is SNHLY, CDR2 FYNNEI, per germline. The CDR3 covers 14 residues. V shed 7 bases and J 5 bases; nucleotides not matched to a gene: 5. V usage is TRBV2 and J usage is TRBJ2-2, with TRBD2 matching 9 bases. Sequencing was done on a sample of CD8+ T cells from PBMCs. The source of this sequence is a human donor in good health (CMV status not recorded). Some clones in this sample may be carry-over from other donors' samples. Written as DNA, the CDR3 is TGTGCCAGCACTAGCGGGGTTTTGACCGGGGAGCTGTTTTTT. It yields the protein CASTSGVLTGELFF.